The rows below give T cell receptor beta chains drawn from one sample of a study of blood T cell repertoires in COVID-19. The method was immunoSEQ multiplex PCR; TCRdb's version includes in-frame clones alone and lacks a portion of them. The data contain under 300,000 clones, approximately 86% of them singletons. The sample was peripheral blood. These receptors were collected from a woman of 80 years or more with active or convalescent COVID-19. Each CDR3 is given with its conserved first and last residue. The order of the fields is J gene, clone size, V gene, D gene, CDR3 protein, CDR3 DNA. A D gene is named only where the DNA matches it firmly. Expanded clones get a size class; other rows say once, few or many, or leave the size out.

J gene: TRBJ1-6; clone size: NA; V gene: TRBV2; D gene: NA; CDR3 protein: CASRRSPNSPLHF; CDR3 DNA: TGTGCCAGCAGACGGTCCCCTAATTCACCCCTCCACTTT
J gene: TRBJ2-7; clone size: NA; V gene: TRBV5-1; D gene: NA; CDR3 protein: CASSFMAGTTYEQYF; CDR3 DNA: TGCGCCAGCAGCTTTATGGCAGGGACAACCTACGAGCAGTACTTC
J gene: TRBJ2-1; clone size: NA; V gene: TRBV7-2; D gene: NA; CDR3 protein: CASSAAWSEQFF; CDR3 DNA: TGTGCCAGCAGCGCCGCGTGGAGTGAGCAGTTCTTC
J gene: TRBJ2-7; clone size: NA; V gene: TRBV2; D gene: TRBD1; CDR3 protein: CASSAIRDSHGEQYF; CDR3 DNA: TGTGCCAGCAGTGCGATCCGGGACAGCCACGGCGAGCAGTACTTC
J gene: TRBJ2-2; clone size: NA; V gene: TRBV12-5; D gene: NA; CDR3 protein: CASGSLEGANTGELFF; CDR3 DNA: TGTGCTAGTGGTTCCCTTGAGGGTGCGAACACCGGGGAGCTGTTTTTT
J gene: TRBJ2-5; clone size: NA; V gene: TRBV4-1; D gene: NA; CDR3 protein: CASSQGGVAGYLFETQYF; CDR3 DNA: TGCGCCAGCAGCCAAGGAGGCGTAGCCGGGTACTTATTTGAGACCCAGTACTTC
J gene: TRBJ1-3; clone size: NA; V gene: TRBV19; D gene: TRBD1; CDR3 protein: CASTMTGRGNTIYF; CDR3 DNA: TGTGCCAGTACTATGACAGGGCGAGGAAACACCATATATTTT
J gene: TRBJ1-4; clone size: NA; V gene: TRBV7-2; D gene: NA; CDR3 protein: CASSLDRGNEKLFF; CDR3 DNA: TGTGCCAGCAGTTTGGACAGAGGGAATGAAAAACTGTTTTTT
J gene: TRBJ2-1; clone size: NA; V gene: TRBV7-8; D gene: NA; CDR3 protein: CASGLVYNEQFF; CDR3 DNA: TGTGCCAGCGGACTCGTATACAATGAGCAGTTCTTC
J gene: TRBJ1-4; clone size: NA; V gene: TRBV5-1; D gene: TRBD1; CDR3 protein: CASSLEAGGNEKLFF; CDR3 DNA: TGCGCCAGCAGCTTGGAGGCAGGGGGTAATGAAAAACTGTTTTTT
J gene: TRBJ1-2; clone size: NA; V gene: TRBV5-1; D gene: TRBD1; CDR3 protein: CASSSGTGGSSYGYTF; CDR3 DNA: TGCGCCAGCAGCAGCGGGACAGGGGGCTCGAGCTATGGCTACACCTTC
J gene: TRBJ1-4; clone size: NA; V gene: TRBV7-2; D gene: TRBD1; CDR3 protein: CASSPFRDSEKLFF; CDR3 DNA: TGTGCCAGCAGCCCCTTCCGGGACAGTGAAAAACTGTTTTTT
J gene: TRBJ1-3; clone size: NA; V gene: TRBV19; D gene: NA; CDR3 protein: CASSMNSSGNTIYF; CDR3 DNA: TGTGCCAGTAGTATGAACAGCTCTGGAAACACCATATATTTT
J gene: TRBJ1-1; clone size: NA; V gene: TRBV5-1; D gene: TRBD1; CDR3 protein: CASSTGTAASEAFF; CDR3 DNA: TGCGCCAGCAGCACGGGGACAGCTGCAAGTGAAGCTTTCTTT
J gene: TRBJ2-1; clone size: NA; V gene: TRBV18; D gene: TRBD2; CDR3 protein: CASSPTGGGRVNEQFF; CDR3 DNA: TGTGCCAGCTCACCTACAGGCGGGGGGCGCGTCAATGAGCAGTTCTTC
J gene: TRBJ2-1; clone size: once; V gene: TRBV5-1; D gene: NA; CDR3 protein: CASSLDNEQFF; CDR3 DNA: TGCGCCAGCAGCCTCGACAATGAGCAGTTCTTC
J gene: TRBJ1-2; clone size: NA; V gene: TRBV28; D gene: NA; CDR3 protein: CASSYQGSYTF; CDR3 DNA: TGTGCCAGCAGTTATCAGGGTTCCTACACCTTC
J gene: TRBJ1-2; clone size: NA; V gene: TRBV2; D gene: NA; CDR3 protein: CASSDRTASDGYTF; CDR3 DNA: TGTGCCAGCAGTGATCGGACTGCGTCGGATGGCTACACCTTC
J gene: TRBJ2-1; clone size: NA; V gene: TRBV7-9; D gene: NA; CDR3 protein: CASSLGFRVNEQFF; CDR3 DNA: TGTGCCAGCAGCTTAGGCTTCCGAGTGAATGAGCAGTTCTTC
J gene: TRBJ1-1; clone size: NA; V gene: TRBV19; D gene: NA; CDR3 protein: CASQGDDRLNTEAFF; CDR3 DNA: TGTGCCAGCCAGGGCGACGACAGACTGAACACTGAAGCTTTCTTT
J gene: TRBJ2-1; clone size: NA; V gene: TRBV6-5; D gene: TRBD1; CDR3 protein: CASSYEDRGIDEQFF; CDR3 DNA: TGTGCCAGCAGTTACGAGGACAGGGGGATCGATGAGCAGTTCTTC
J gene: TRBJ2-1; clone size: NA; V gene: TRBV9; D gene: NA; CDR3 protein: CASSDLGGRYNEQFF; CDR3 DNA: TGTGCCAGCAGCGACCTTGGAGGTCGTTACAATGAGCAGTTCTTC
J gene: TRBJ2-7; clone size: NA; V gene: TRBV3-1/TRBV3-2; D gene: TRBD2; CDR3 protein: CASSQDQAGRDEQYF; CDR3 DNA: TGTGCCAGCAGCCAAGATCAGGCAGGGAGGGACGAGCAGTACTTC